This T cell receptor (beta chain) was observed in a study of Ad26.COV2.S vaccination and SARS-CoV-2 variants. Whole-study findings and limits: After vaccination, substantial breadth of spike-specific CD8+ and CD4+ responses was reported. The TCR-based breadth and depth measures might underestimate overall T cell responses.

The CDR3 sequence is 15 residues long. Germline loops: CDR1 SGHAT, CDR2 FQDESV (reference sequence). With 5 bases removed from V and 4 bases from J, the gap between germline ends came to 17 bases. Assay used: immunoSEQ multiplex PCR; TCRdb lists only in-frame clones, some missing. This sample has about 400,000 clones, with about four fifths found just once. About this clone itself: The antigen is not known.

Specified treatment: 15 to 20 received Ad26.COV2.S at low or high dose, single or two shots; 5 received placebo; per-sample allocation not given. Repertoires come from day 63 after the first vaccine or placebo injection. The chain has TRBV11-1 and TRBJ2-5, with D perhaps assigned TRBD1 or TRBD2 (6 bases each). The receptor was derived from a person between 18 and 65 years old who received the Ad26.COV2.S COVID-19 vaccine or a placebo. The specimen was peripheral blood, collected in a trial of Ad26.COV2.S vaccine versus placebo. CDR3 nucleotide sequence: TGTGCCAGCAGCCGCGAACGGGGGCAGGGAGAGACCCAGTACTTC. It yields the protein CASSRERGQGETQYF.